These T cell receptor beta chains were read from a single sample in a study of Graves' ophthalmopathy and Graves' hyperthyroidism. TCRdb redid the calling of the multiplex PCR reads with MiXCR, one entry per CDR3 protein. This sample carries around 1,200,000 distinct CDR3 sequences, 35% to 40% of them seen once, and the ten largest clones take 8.5% to 14%. Sequenced sample: peripheral blood or thyroid tissue (not recorded which). Receptors originate from an adult man with Graves' hyperthyroidism. Each CDR3 is given with its conserved first and last residue. A D gene is named only where the DNA matches it firmly. Clone size is stated in some rows and not others, as once, few, many or a class when expanded.

d_call: TRBD1; cdr3_length: 12; clone_size: NA; j_call: TRBJ2-7; v_call: TRBV15; cdr3_aa: CATRQGADEQYF; cdr3_nt: TGTGCCACCAGACAGGGGGCTGACGAGCAGTACTTC
d_call: NA; cdr3_length: 13; clone_size: NA; j_call: TRBJ2-7; v_call: TRBV28; cdr3_aa: CASSPIDRDEQYF; cdr3_nt: TGTGCCAGCAGTCCTATAGACCGGGACGAGCAGTACTTC
d_call: NA; cdr3_length: 13; clone_size: many; j_call: TRBJ1-2; v_call: TRBV6-5; cdr3_aa: CASSYFPGYGYTF; cdr3_nt: TGTGCCAGCAGTTACTTTCCCGGCTATGGCTACACCTTC
d_call: TRBD2; cdr3_length: 14; clone_size: NA; j_call: TRBJ2-7; v_call: TRBV6-1; cdr3_aa: CASRRLAGGLEQYF; cdr3_nt: TGTGCCAGCAGGAGACTAGCGGGAGGCCTCGAGCAGTACTTC
d_call: TRBD1; cdr3_length: 17; clone_size: few; j_call: TRBJ2-7; v_call: TRBV5-1; cdr3_aa: CASSLLGQGTGSYEQYF; cdr3_nt: TGCGCCAGCAGCTTGTTGGGACAGGGAACTGGCTCCTACGAGCAGTACTTC
d_call: TRBD1; cdr3_length: 18; clone_size: NA; j_call: TRBJ1-1; v_call: TRBV9; cdr3_aa: CASSQDLLDRGWGTEAFF; cdr3_nt: TGTGCCAGCAGCCAAGATCTCCTGGACAGGGGGTGGGGCACTGAAGCTTTCTTT
d_call: TRBD1; cdr3_length: 14; clone_size: NA; j_call: TRBJ1-2; v_call: TRBV11-3; cdr3_aa: CASSFRDRVRFYTF; cdr3_nt: TGTGCCAGCAGCTTTAGGGACAGGGTGCGTTTTTACACCTTC
d_call: NA; cdr3_length: 13; clone_size: few; j_call: TRBJ2-7; v_call: TRBV12-3/TRBV12-4; cdr3_aa: CASSYGTGSEQYF; cdr3_nt: TGTGCCAGCAGTTACGGGACCGGCAGCGAGCAGTACTTC
d_call: TRBD1; cdr3_length: 16; clone_size: NA; j_call: TRBJ2-5; v_call: TRBV29-1; cdr3_aa: CSVEDWGQGVQETQYF; cdr3_nt: TGCAGCGTTGAAGATTGGGGACAGGGGGTGCAAGAGACCCAGTACTTC
d_call: NA; cdr3_length: 12; clone_size: many; j_call: TRBJ2-6; v_call: TRBV29-1; cdr3_aa: CSVMSGANVLTF; cdr3_nt: TGCAGCGTTATGTCCGGGGCCAACGTCCTGACTTTC
d_call: TRBD2; cdr3_length: 17; clone_size: many; j_call: TRBJ2-7; v_call: TRBV12-3/TRBV12-4; cdr3_aa: CASTPRVGGESSYEQYF; cdr3_nt: TGTGCCAGCACCCCAAGGGTCGGGGGGGAAAGCTCCTACGAGCAGTACTTC
d_call: NA; cdr3_length: 16; clone_size: NA; j_call: TRBJ1-6; v_call: TRBV7-2; cdr3_aa: CASSSSGSSYNSPLHF; cdr3_nt: TGTGCCAGCAGCTCCTCAGGGAGCTCCTATAATTCACCCCTCCACTTT
d_call: TRBD2; cdr3_length: 14; clone_size: NA; j_call: TRBJ2-5; v_call: TRBV20-1; cdr3_aa: CSAGGWTSGATQYF; cdr3_nt: TGCAGTGCTGGAGGCTGGACTAGCGGCGCGACCCAGTACTTC
d_call: TRBD1; cdr3_length: 14; clone_size: many; j_call: TRBJ1-1; v_call: TRBV2; cdr3_aa: CASRPGTENTEAFF; cdr3_nt: TGTGCCAGCAGGCCCGGGACAGAGAACACTGAAGCTTTCTTT
d_call: NA; cdr3_length: 12; clone_size: many; j_call: TRBJ2-7; v_call: TRBV7-2; cdr3_aa: CASSLSAGEQYF; cdr3_nt: TGTGCCAGCAGCTTAAGTGCTGGCGAGCAGTACTTC
d_call: NA; cdr3_length: 13; clone_size: NA; j_call: TRBJ2-5; v_call: TRBV6-5; cdr3_aa: CASRMGGGRTQYF; cdr3_nt: TGTGCCAGCAGGATGGGGGGGGGCCGGACCCAGTACTTC
d_call: NA; cdr3_length: 13; clone_size: NA; j_call: TRBJ2-7; v_call: TRBV13; cdr3_aa: CASSRDIDGEQYF; cdr3_nt: TGTGCCAGCAGCCGGGACATCGATGGAGAGCAGTACTTC
d_call: NA; cdr3_length: 16; clone_size: NA; j_call: TRBJ2-2; v_call: TRBV2; cdr3_aa: CASSSTGEVATGELFF; cdr3_nt: TGTGCCAGCAGCTCCACAGGGGAGGTGGCCACCGGGGAGCTGTTTTTT
d_call: NA; cdr3_length: 14; clone_size: NA; j_call: TRBJ2-7; v_call: TRBV7-9; cdr3_aa: CASSTTTSAHEQYF; cdr3_nt: TGTGCCAGCAGCACAACAACTAGTGCGCACGAGCAGTACTTC
d_call: NA; cdr3_length: 11; clone_size: NA; j_call: TRBJ1-5; v_call: TRBV2; cdr3_aa: CASSVDSPQHF; cdr3_nt: TGTGCCAGCAGTGTGGATTCACCCCAGCATTTT
d_call: NA; cdr3_length: 14; clone_size: many; j_call: TRBJ1-6; v_call: TRBV19; cdr3_aa: CASSLWGDYSPLHF; cdr3_nt: TGTGCCAGTAGTTTATGGGGGGATTATTCACCCCTCCACTTT
d_call: NA; cdr3_length: 14; clone_size: NA; j_call: TRBJ2-2; v_call: TRBV7-8; cdr3_aa: CASTQLANTGELFF; cdr3_nt: TGTGCCAGCACCCAGCTAGCGAACACCGGGGAGCTGTTTTTT
d_call: NA; cdr3_length: 13; clone_size: NA; j_call: TRBJ1-4; v_call: TRBV29-1; cdr3_aa: CSVEGGLDEKLFF; cdr3_nt: TGCAGCGTTGAAGGAGGGCTTGATGAAAAACTGTTTTTT
d_call: TRBD2; cdr3_length: 15; clone_size: many; j_call: TRBJ2-5; v_call: TRBV11-2; cdr3_aa: CASSLRAGHQETQYF; cdr3_nt: TGTGCCAGCAGCTTACGAGCGGGACACCAAGAGACCCAGTACTTC
d_call: NA; cdr3_length: 14; clone_size: many; j_call: TRBJ1-5; v_call: TRBV7-2; cdr3_aa: CASSLEITDQPQHF; cdr3_nt: TGTGCCAGCAGCTTAGAGATCACGGATCAGCCCCAGCATTTT
d_call: NA; cdr3_length: 15; clone_size: NA; j_call: TRBJ1-5; v_call: TRBV10-3; cdr3_aa: CAISYSGTGYQPQHF; cdr3_nt: TGTGCCATCAGTTACTCAGGTACAGGCTATCAGCCCCAGCATTTT
d_call: NA; cdr3_length: 15; clone_size: NA; j_call: TRBJ1-1; v_call: TRBV7-9; cdr3_aa: CASSRKGASNTEAFF; cdr3_nt: TGTGCCAGCAGCAGAAAAGGGGCCTCGAACACTGAAGCTTTCTTT
d_call: NA; cdr3_length: 16; clone_size: many; j_call: TRBJ2-5; v_call: TRBV11-2; cdr3_aa: CASSPRTGTSKETQYF; cdr3_nt: TGTGCCAGCAGCCCTCGCACCGGGACGTCGAAAGAGACCCAGTACTTC
d_call: NA; cdr3_length: 14; clone_size: few; j_call: TRBJ1-5; v_call: TRBV6-5; cdr3_aa: CASSGDLANQPQHF; cdr3_nt: TGTGCCAGCAGTGGGGACCTGGCGAATCAGCCCCAGCATTTT
d_call: NA; cdr3_length: 14; clone_size: once; j_call: TRBJ1-5; v_call: TRBV10-3; cdr3_aa: CAIKDGTPNQPQHF; cdr3_nt: TGTGCCATCAAGGATGGAACCCCCAATCAGCCTCAGCATTTT
d_call: NA; cdr3_length: 14; clone_size: many; j_call: TRBJ2-7; v_call: TRBV20-1; cdr3_aa: CSASRDGQIHEQYF; cdr3_nt: TGCAGTGCTAGTCGGGACGGACAAATCCACGAGCAGTACTTC
d_call: NA; cdr3_length: 14; clone_size: many; j_call: TRBJ1-1; v_call: TRBV15; cdr3_aa: CATSRQGRGTEAFF; cdr3_nt: TGTGCCACCAGCAGACAGGGACGGGGTACTGAAGCTTTCTTT
d_call: TRBD2; cdr3_length: 13; clone_size: NA; j_call: TRBJ2-3; v_call: TRBV20-1; cdr3_aa: CSARTSGRDTQYF; cdr3_nt: TGCAGTGCTCGGACTAGCGGGAGGGATACGCAGTATTTT
d_call: TRBD2; cdr3_length: 15; clone_size: NA; j_call: TRBJ2-7; v_call: TRBV7-9; cdr3_aa: CASRRSGGRTYEQYF; cdr3_nt: TGTGCCAGCAGACGATCGGGAGGCCGAACCTACGAGCAGTACTTC
d_call: NA; cdr3_length: 15; clone_size: NA; j_call: TRBJ1-4; v_call: TRBV7-9; cdr3_aa: CASSLDLYDVEKLFF; cdr3_nt: TGTGCCAGCAGCTTAGACCTCTATGATGTTGAAAAACTGTTTTTT
d_call: NA; cdr3_length: 15; clone_size: NA; j_call: TRBJ1-6; v_call: TRBV4-3; cdr3_aa: CASSLGPDTNSPLHF; cdr3_nt: TGCGCCAGCAGCCTCGGCCCGGACACTAATTCACCCCTCCACTTT
d_call: NA; cdr3_length: 14; clone_size: many; j_call: TRBJ1-4; v_call: TRBV9; cdr3_aa: CASSVGDANEKLFF; cdr3_nt: TGTGCCAGCAGCGTAGGGGATGCTAATGAAAAACTGTTTTTT
d_call: NA; cdr3_length: 13; clone_size: many; j_call: TRBJ1-4; v_call: TRBV29-1; cdr3_aa: CSGTRGPNEKLFF; cdr3_nt: TGCAGCGGAACACGGGGTCCTAATGAAAAACTGTTTTTT
d_call: TRBD1; cdr3_length: 15; clone_size: many; j_call: TRBJ2-7; v_call: TRBV9; cdr3_aa: CASSVASTGRQEQYF; cdr3_nt: TGTGCCAGCAGCGTAGCGTCGACAGGGCGGCAAGAGCAGTACTTC
d_call: NA; cdr3_length: 14; clone_size: few; j_call: TRBJ1-3; v_call: TRBV14; cdr3_aa: CASSPVYSGNTIYF; cdr3_nt: TGTGCCAGCAGCCCCGTCTACTCTGGAAACACCATATATTTT
d_call: NA; cdr3_length: 14; clone_size: NA; j_call: TRBJ1-2; v_call: TRBV20-1; cdr3_aa: CSARGWGRNYGYTF; cdr3_nt: TGCAGTGCTAGAGGTTGGGGACGAAACTATGGCTACACCTTC
d_call: TRBD2; cdr3_length: 15; clone_size: many; j_call: TRBJ2-5; v_call: TRBV15; cdr3_aa: CATSSQRLAGAWQYF; cdr3_nt: TGTGCCACCAGCAGTCAAAGACTAGCGGGGGCTTGGCAGTACTTC
d_call: NA; cdr3_length: 14; clone_size: few; j_call: TRBJ2-7; v_call: TRBV28; cdr3_aa: CASSLRGISYEQYF; cdr3_nt: TGTGCCAGCAGTTTACGCGGGATCTCCTACGAGCAGTACTTC
d_call: NA; cdr3_length: 15; clone_size: few; j_call: TRBJ1-5; v_call: TRBV19; cdr3_aa: CASSTRGKINQPQHF; cdr3_nt: TGTGCCAGTAGTACCCGAGGAAAAATTAATCAGCCCCAGCATTTT
d_call: TRBD1; cdr3_length: 12; clone_size: few; j_call: TRBJ2-1; v_call: TRBV2; cdr3_aa: CASRGQGGEQFF; cdr3_nt: TGTGCCAGCAGAGGACAGGGTGGTGAGCAGTTCTTC
d_call: NA; cdr3_length: 13; clone_size: many; j_call: TRBJ2-2; v_call: TRBV5-1; cdr3_aa: CASSLSETGELFF; cdr3_nt: TGCGCCAGCAGCTTGTCGGAAACCGGGGAGCTGTTTTTT
d_call: TRBD1; cdr3_length: 15; clone_size: many; j_call: TRBJ1-1; v_call: TRBV9; cdr3_aa: CASSPRGGTGTEAFF; cdr3_nt: TGTGCCAGCAGCCCCAGAGGAGGGACAGGTACTGAAGCTTTCTTT
d_call: NA; cdr3_length: 15; clone_size: NA; j_call: TRBJ1-1; v_call: TRBV15; cdr3_aa: CATSPRGGTNTEAFF; cdr3_nt: TGTGCCACCAGCCCCCGAGGCGGGACGAACACTGAAGCTTTCTTT
d_call: TRBD2; cdr3_length: 15; clone_size: few; j_call: TRBJ2-2; v_call: TRBV20-1; cdr3_aa: CSARQTSGRSGELFF; cdr3_nt: TGCAGTGCTAGACAGACTAGCGGGAGGAGCGGGGAGCTGTTTTTT